Reported below is one T cell receptor beta chain. Its antigen remains unidentified. Use of 60 Vbeta and 13 Jbeta primers characterized the PCR. Authors' analysis steps: A follow-up analysis tallied tens of millions of unique TCR beta chains, roughly 11 million shared. Method: immunoSEQ multiplex PCR; TCRdb's copy keeps in-frame clones and lacks some. V and J calls and clone size are those listed in that table; D and trimming were worked out from the DNA. The table lists about 93,000 clones, about 79% of them singletons, with 3.8% in the top ten. The data were taken from a study of cytomegalovirus exposure and HLA in healthy donors. Study-wide results and caveats: Exclusion applied to some V segments, including TRBV6-2 and TRBV6-3, as they were indistinguishable. For most TCR sequences rarity was the rule, although some public TCRs occurred in many donors.

V trimming: 4 bases; J trimming: 3 bases; junction bases outside the gene matches: 9. This CDR3 is built from 16 residues. From germline, CDR1 is SGHDN and CDR2 FVKESK. This receptor was obtained from a man between 50 and 59 years old in good health and CMV-seronegative. The chain links TRBV14 to TRBJ2-7; the match to TRBD2 covers 10 bases. The source material was PBMCs. This CDR3 reads CASSPRGLAGVYEQYF. In DNA, the CDR3 is TGTGCCAGCAGCCCAAGGGGGCTAGCGGGAGTCTACGAGCAGTACTTC.